The 28 T cell receptor beta chains reported below all come from one sample, sequenced in a study of identical twins. MiXCR was run by TCRdb on the 5' RACE reads, yielding one entry per CDR3 protein. The data show about 280,000 distinct CDR3 sequences, with more than 6.5% seen just once and around 2.1% held by the top ten. This sample also appeared in a second study, on yellow fever vaccine responses in identical twins.

Material for sequencing was memory (CD45RO+) T cells sorted from blood. These receptors came from a woman younger than 35 in good health.

This clonotype was seen ten or more times. The V gene is TRBV9, the J gene TRBJ2-3, with 7 nucleotides matching TRBD2. The V gene end was trimmed by 3 bases and the J gene end by 0 bases; junction bases not matched to a gene: 7. Germline CDR1 and CDR2: SGDLS and YYNGEE. This CDR3 spans 16 amino acids. The DNA for the CDR3 is TGTGCCAGCAGCGCCCCACTAGCGTCTAGCACAGATACGCAGTATTTT. It codes for CASSAPLASSTDTQYF. Supplemented by reference TRBV9 and TRBJ2-3, the full variable domain reads DSGVTQTPKHLITATGQRVTLRCSPRSGDLSVYWYQQSLDQGLQFLIQYYNGEERAKGNILERFSAQQFPDLHSELNLSSLELGDSALYFCASSAPLASSTDTQYFGPGTRLTVL.

This chain connects TRBV14 to TRBJ2-1; 8 nucleotides align to TRBD1. Unmatched junction bases numbered 6, after V lost 3 bases and J lost 2 bases. CDR3 length: 16 residues. Germline loops: CDR1 SGHDN, CDR2 FVKESK. CDR3 in amino acids: CASSHQRGQAYNEQFF. CDR3 coding DNA: TGTGCCAGCAGCCATCAACGGGGACAGGCCTACAATGAGCAGTTCTTC.

This clonotype was seen many times. V gene TRBV5-1 combines with J gene TRBJ1-1; D gene ambiguous. The CDR3 consists of 15 residues. Trimming took 0 bases from V and 0 from J, leaving 9 bases between them. Germline CDR1 is SGHRS and CDR2 is YFSETQ. The CDR3 region is CASSLEWTVNTEAFF. The CDR3 DNA is TGCGCCAGCAGCTTGGAGTGGACTGTGAACACTGAAGCTTTCTTT.

This clonotype was seen ten or more times. The chain has TRBV20-1 and TRBJ2-1; 8 bases are a match to TRBD2. The CDR3 spans 14 residues. V shed 6 bases and J 5 bases; nucleotides not matched to a gene: 9. Germline-derived CDR1 and CDR2 are DFQATT and SNEGSKA (reference sequence). The CDR3 region is CSARWERENNEQFF. CDR3 in DNA: TGCAGTGCCCGTTGGGAGCGGGAGAACAATGAGCAGTTCTTC.

The chain couples TRBV5-5 to TRBJ2-5; D gene ambiguous. The CDR3 is 15 amino acids. Trimming took 4 bases from V and 2 from J, leaving 15 bases between them. Per germline, CDR1 SGHKS and CDR2 YYEKEE (reference sequence). The CDR3 protein is CASSLRSFAQETQYF. The CDR3 bases are TGTGCCAGCAGCCTTCGCTCCTTCGCTCAAGAGACCCAGTACTTC.

The chain couples TRBV2 to TRBJ1-4; no clear D gene. The CDR3 extends over 14 amino acids. The V gene's germline CDR1 is SNHLY and CDR2 FYNNEI. The V and J ends lost 2 bases and 5 bases respectively, with 9 bases between them. CDR3 sequence reads: CASSERVPNEKLFF. The CDR3 DNA sequence: TGTGCCAGCAGTGAACGGGTGCCGAATGAAAAACTGTTTTTT.

This clonotype was observed a few times. This rearrangement joins TRBV18 to TRBJ1-4, with a weak D call TRBD1 (5 bases). The ends were cut back, 4 bases at V and 5 bases at J, with 14 bases in the middle. CDR1 is KGHSH and CDR2 is LQKENI in the germline V gene. The CDR3 spans 15 residues. Written as DNA, the CDR3 is TGTGCCAGCTCACTAAGTAGGGGCCAGAATGAAAAACTGTTTTTT. It yields the protein CASSLSRGQNEKLFF.

This clonotype was counted between two and nine times. This chain uses TRBV13 with TRBJ2-7, with no clear D. V lost 6 bases and J 7 bases, leaving 16 bases between the germline ends. Germline V gene lookup returns CDR1 PRHDT and CDR2 FYEKMQ (reference sequence). The CDR3 runs 13 residues. The CDR3 nucleotides read TGTGCCAGCAGTCCGAAATCCGAGTGGGAGCAGTACTTC. Encoded protein: CASSPKSEWEQYF.

This clonotype turned up a few times. The chain combines TRBV3-1 with TRBJ2-5; TRBD1 matches 7 bases. V shed 8 bases, J shed 5 bases, and the junction held 5 bases outside the gene matches. Germline lookup yields CDR1 LGHDT and CDR2 YNNKEL (reference sequence). The CDR3 loop spans 12 amino acids. This CDR3 is CASVQGTETQYF. The CDR3 nucleotides read TGTGCCAGCGTACAGGGGACGGAGACCCAGTACTTC.

Notes on this clonotype: A junction boundary mismatches the germline segment, possibly from a read error. The chain employs TRBV18 and TRBJ1-6; unclear D gene. Germline loops: CDR1 KGHSH, CDR2 LQKENI. This CDR3 region has 14 residues. The CDR3 spells CASSPSSNNSPLHF. CDR3 DNA sequence: TGTGCCAGCTCACCGAGCAGCAACAATTCACCTCTCCACTTT.

This clonotype was picked up a small number of times. V gene TRBV6-1 combines with J gene TRBJ2-5, with a weak D call TRBD2 (6 bases). V was clipped by 6 bases and J by 1 base, with 9 bases between them. Germline V gene lookup returns CDR1 MNHNS and CDR2 SASEGT. This CDR3 has 13 residues. The CDR3 region is CASRAAGQETQYF. The CDR3 DNA sequence: TGTGCCAGCAGGGCAGCGGGCCAAGAGACCCAGTACTTC.

This clonotype was seen more than once but under ten times. V gene TRBV12-5 combines with J gene TRBJ2-1, with 10 bases matching TRBD2. Germline V lookup: CDR1 LGHNT, CDR2 FRNRAP. Losses at the gene ends were 5 bases for V and 1 base for J; bases not matched to a gene: 8. This CDR3 is built from 17 residues. CDR3 coding DNA: TGTGCTAGTGGTCTTTCCCCACTAGCGGGGTCCTACAATGAGCAGTTCTTC. Amino acids: CASGLSPLAGSYNEQFF.

This clonotype was seen ten or more times. V usage is TRBV5-1 and J usage is TRBJ1-1; D unresolved. CDR1 and CDR2 (germline): SGHRS, YFSETQ. V lost 2 bases and J lost 0, with 8 bases in between. The CDR3 spans 14 residues. CDR3 nucleotide sequence: TGCGCCAGCAGCTTCAATTCTATGAACACTGAAGCTTTCTTT. Translated, it gives CASSFNSMNTEAFF.

This clonotype was observed a few times. The chain employs TRBV5-5 and TRBJ2-3, with a weak D call TRBD1 (6 bases). CDR1 is SGHKS and CDR2 is YYEKEE in the germline V gene (reference sequence). The length of the CDR3 is 18 residues. Trimming pared 3 bases from V and 2 bases from J, leaving 22 bases between. CDR3 residues: CASSSITLNWGHTDTQYF. The CDR3 bases are TGTGCCAGCAGCTCCATAACACTCAACTGGGGGCACACAGATACGCAGTATTTT.

This clonotype occurred a few times. The CDR3 region has the DNA TGTGCCAGCAGCTCGACTAGCGGGTACACCTACGAGCAGTACTTC. Translated: CASSSTSGYTYEQYF. This chain uses TRBV27 with TRBJ2-7, with 10 positions matching TRBD2. V was clipped by 6 bases and J by 2 bases; unmatched bases: 7. Per the germline V gene, CDR1 is MNHEY and CDR2 is SMNVEV (reference sequence). There are 15 residues in the CDR3.

This clonotype was detected ten times or more. This chain uses TRBV5-5 with TRBJ2-1, with TRBD2 identical over 13 bases. This CDR3 has 16 residues. The V and J ends lost 3 bases and 8 bases, in that order; junction bases with no gene match: 8. Germline CDR1 SGHKS, CDR2 YYEKEE (reference sequence). CDR3 DNA sequence: TGTGCCAGCAGCTACCACGGGACTAGCGGGATTTATGAGCAGTTCTTC. This sequence encodes CASSYHGTSGIYEQFF.

This clonotype showed up many times. The rearrangement joins TRBV7-9 to TRBJ2-1; D is possibly TRBD1 or TRBD2 (5 bases each). CDR3 length equals 15 residues. Trimming took off 5 bases at V and 0 bases at J, with 11 bases between the two ends. CDR1 and CDR2 from the germline V gene are SEHNR and FQNEAQ (reference sequence). The CDR3 region has the DNA TGTGCCAGCAGCACAGAGGGGAGCTCCTACAATGAGCAGTTCTTC. Protein sequence: CASSTEGSSYNEQFF.

This clonotype was seen only a few times. At one boundary the junction diverges from the germline segment, which might be a read error. V usage is TRBV20-1 and J usage is TRBJ2-1, with 11 bases aligning to TRBD2. Germline V gene lookup returns CDR1 DFQATT and CDR2 SNEGSKA (reference sequence). CDR3 length: 16 residues. Here the CDR3 reads CCASSLAGGLGNEQFF. In DNA form, the CDR3 reads TGCTGTGCTAGTTCGCTAGCGGGGGGTCTGGGGAATGAGCAGTTCTTC.

This clonotype has a handful of counts. The V gene is TRBV7-9, the J gene TRBJ1-6; perhaps TRBD1 as D (6 bases). CDR1 and CDR2 from the germline V gene are SEHNR and FQNEAQ (reference sequence). V was trimmed by 1 base and J by 10 bases, leaving 14 bases between them. The CDR3 is 15 residues long. The CDR3 sequence is CASSLGGGLKSPLHF. CDR3 bases: TGTGCCAGCAGCTTAGGAGGGGGGCTGAAATCACCCCTCCACTTT.

The chain employs TRBV6-5 and TRBJ1-1; D possibly corresponds to TRBD1 (5 bases). The ends were cut back, 5 bases at V and 2 bases at J, with 15 bases in the middle. The CDR3 contains 15 residues. Germline CDR1 reads MNHEY; CDR2 reads SVGAGI. CDR3 bases: TGTGCCAGCAGTGGCTCCGGGACTGGTAACACTGAAGCTTTCTTT. Residues: CASSGSGTGNTEAFF.

This clonotype has a count of ten or more. V gene TRBV5-1 combines with J gene TRBJ2-3; the D is unclear. Trimming shortened V by 0 bases and J by 0 bases, and 8 bases separated the two germline ends. There are 15 residues in the CDR3. The germline CDR1 and CDR2 sequences are SGHRS and YFSETQ. The CDR3 loop reads CASSLAGRSTDTQYF. In nucleotides, the CDR3 is TGCGCCAGCAGCTTGGCAGGCAGAAGCACAGATACGCAGTATTTT.

The genes are TRBV7-7 and TRBJ2-1; 9 positions agree with TRBD2. V shed 5 bases, J shed 3 bases, and the junction held 8 bases outside the gene matches. The CDR3 totals 16 residues. CDR1 and CDR2 (germline): SSHAT, FNYEAQ (reference sequence). Here the CDR3 DNA reads TGTGCCAGCAGCCCTCGAGCGGGAGGCAACTACAATGAGCAGTTCTTC. It specifies CASSPRAGGNYNEQFF.

The genes are TRBV24-1 and TRBJ2-5; TRBD1 is a possible D gene (6 bases). V was pared by 10 bases and J by 5 bases, with 19 bases between. This CDR3 comprises 14 residues. Germline loops: CDR1 KGHDR, CDR2 SFDVKD. This chain's CDR3 is CATAGAPPGETQYF. For the CDR3, the DNA is TGTGCCACGGCAGGGGCACCCCCGGGGGAGACCCAGTACTTC.

Many counts were recorded for this clonotype. The V and J genes are TRBV28 and TRBJ2-5; D ambiguous. The CDR3 is made up of 14 amino acids. Germline V gives CDR1 MDHEN, CDR2 SYDVKM. V lost 5 bases, J lost 5 bases, and 15 bases lay in between. The CDR3 loop reads CASSPRWGGETQYF. Here the CDR3 DNA reads TGTGCCAGCAGTCCCCGATGGGGTGGGGAGACCCAGTACTTC.

A few counts support this clonotype. This chain joins TRBV5-1 and TRBJ1-5; weak D call: TRBD1 (6 bases). Germline assignment: CDR1 SGHRS and CDR2 YFSETQ. CDR3 length: 14 amino acids. Trimming cost V 0 bases and J 4 bases, with 8 bases left between them. The CDR3 sequence is CASSLGQENQPQHF. CDR3 sequence (DNA): TGCGCCAGCAGCTTGGGACAGGAGAATCAGCCCCAGCATTTT.

This clonotype was counted at least ten times. The genes are TRBV3-1 and TRBJ1-4; no clear D gene. The germline V gene encodes CDR1 LGHDT and CDR2 YNNKEL (reference sequence). V shed 2 bases and J shed 9 bases, with 7 bases lying between them. There are 12 residues in the CDR3. CDR3 sequence (DNA): TGTGCCAGCAGCCAATACGGACAAAAACTGTTTTTT. Amino acid sequence: CASSQYGQKLFF.

The sample holds many counts of this clonotype. Written as DNA, the CDR3 is TGTGCCAGCAGCCGTAATGGACAGGGCAACAATTCACCCCTCCACTTT. It translates to CASSRNGQGNNSPLHF. The genes are TRBV12-3 or TRBV12-4 and TRBJ1-6; 8 nucleotides match TRBD1. After removal of 6 bases from V and 7 bases from J, the junction contained 11 bases not matched to a gene. CDR3 length: 16 residues.

Ten or more counts support this clonotype. This chain joins TRBV20-1 and TRBJ1-1; no reliable D call. V was cut by 0 bases and J by 4 bases, with 24 bases left in between. Per germline, CDR1 DFQATT and CDR2 SNEGSKA (reference sequence). CDR3 length equals 18 residues. The CDR3 bases are TGCAGTGCTAGAGAACCCGAGACCCTAGCCACGTGGAGCACTGAAGCTTTCTTT. It yields the protein CSAREPETLATWSTEAFF.